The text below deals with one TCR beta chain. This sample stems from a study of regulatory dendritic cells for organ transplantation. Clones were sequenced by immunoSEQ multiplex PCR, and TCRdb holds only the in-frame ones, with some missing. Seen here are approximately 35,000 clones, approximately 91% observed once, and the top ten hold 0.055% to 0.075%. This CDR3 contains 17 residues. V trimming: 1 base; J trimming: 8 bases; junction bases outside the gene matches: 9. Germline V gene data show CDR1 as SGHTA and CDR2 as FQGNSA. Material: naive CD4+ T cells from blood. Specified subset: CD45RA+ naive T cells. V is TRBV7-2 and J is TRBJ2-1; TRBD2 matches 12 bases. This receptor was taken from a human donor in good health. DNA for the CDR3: TGTGCCAGCAGCTTAGGCCATACTAGCGGGGGGAAGTATGAGCAGTTCTTC. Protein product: CASSLGHTSGGKYEQFF.